These T cell receptor beta chains were read from a single sample in a study of graft-versus-host responses after intestinal transplantation. The method was immunoSEQ multiplex PCR; TCRdb's version includes in-frame clones alone and lacks a portion of them. Of over 40,000 clones listed, approximately 92% are singletons. This material consisted of PBMCs, taken about 800 days after a first intestinal transplant, on the day of a second. These receptor sequences come from a human patient who received an intestinal transplant, so some T cells may come from the graft donor. Each CDR3 is given with its conserved first and last residue. Fields, in order: V gene, J gene, CDR3 protein.

V gene: TRBV4-1; J gene: TRBJ2-1; CDR3 protein: CASGATALQPGQFF
V gene: TRBV27; J gene: TRBJ2-2; CDR3 protein: CASSLSHSAANTGELFF
V gene: TRBV6-9; J gene: TRBJ2-1; CDR3 protein: CASRPGQGVDEQFF
V gene: TRBV5-1; J gene: TRBJ2-5; CDR3 protein: CASRSGRAFQETQYF
V gene: TRBV7-9; J gene: TRBJ2-4; CDR3 protein: CASSTPSGSAKNIQYF
V gene: TRBV19; J gene: TRBJ1-6; CDR3 protein: CASRTGARSPLHF
V gene: TRBV6-1; J gene: TRBJ1-5; CDR3 protein: CASRPGEGRNQPQHF
V gene: TRBV27; J gene: TRBJ2-4; CDR3 protein: CASSLFGLQNIQYF
V gene: TRBV10-1; J gene: TRBJ1-5; CDR3 protein: CASYGRPGRSNQPQHF
V gene: TRBV9; J gene: TRBJ2-7; CDR3 protein: CASSVPHCGGFYYEQYF
V gene: TRBV19; J gene: TRBJ2-1; CDR3 protein: CASSMGYNEQFF
V gene: TRBV6-1; J gene: TRBJ1-1; CDR3 protein: CASSGFGTEAFF
V gene: TRBV6-4; J gene: TRBJ2-1; CDR3 protein: CASSSGTSGNEQFF
V gene: TRBV7-9; J gene: TRBJ2-3; CDR3 protein: CASSLGTRVPDTQYF
V gene: TRBV11-2; J gene: TRBJ2-7; CDR3 protein: CASSSLTGHYEQYF
V gene: TRBV7-3; J gene: TRBJ2-7; CDR3 protein: CASSPGGSYEQYF
V gene: TRBV9; J gene: TRBJ1-5; CDR3 protein: CASSEQGYSNQPQHF
V gene: TRBV11-2; J gene: TRBJ2-7; CDR3 protein: CASSSSPGEAYEQYF
V gene: TRBV30; J gene: TRBJ2-5; CDR3 protein: CAWSHRTFPETQYF
V gene: TRBV30; J gene: TRBJ2-1; CDR3 protein: CAWSRQVNNEQFF
V gene: TRBV6-1; J gene: TRBJ2-7; CDR3 protein: CASSEKPSLSYEQYF
V gene: TRBV19; J gene: TRBJ1-1; CDR3 protein: CASSHPGGKNTEAFF
V gene: TRBV7-6; J gene: TRBJ1-1; CDR3 protein: CASSSNTEAFF
V gene: TRBV7-9; J gene: TRBJ2-2; CDR3 protein: CASSSGSRELFF
V gene: TRBV2; J gene: TRBJ1-1; CDR3 protein: CASSREEQGARTEAFF
V gene: TRBV28; J gene: TRBJ1-2; CDR3 protein: CASSSPGDGDYGYTF
V gene: TRBV5-8; J gene: TRBJ2-7; CDR3 protein: CASSLGAGTPYEQYF
V gene: TRBV7-9; J gene: TRBJ2-5; CDR3 protein: CASSLRGRESTETQYF
V gene: TRBV12-5; J gene: TRBJ1-5; CDR3 protein: CASSPSSGQPQHF
V gene: TRBV23-1; J gene: TRBJ2-3; CDR3 protein: CASSPRPRGADTQYF
V gene: TRBV5-1; J gene: TRBJ2-3; CDR3 protein: CASSMTSGRTDTQYF
V gene: TRBV7-8; J gene: TRBJ2-6; CDR3 protein: CASSTDYAGANVLTF
V gene: TRBV11-1; J gene: TRBJ2-7; CDR3 protein: CASSPIFYEQYF
V gene: TRBV4-1; J gene: TRBJ2-5; CDR3 protein: CASSQDEAGEVETQYF
V gene: TRBV10-1; J gene: TRBJ2-1; CDR3 protein: CASSAAPAAEQFF
V gene: TRBV15; J gene: TRBJ2-7; CDR3 protein: CATSTPGVFYEQYF
V gene: TRBV28; J gene: TRBJ2-5; CDR3 protein: CASTSPARETQYF
V gene: TRBV7-3; J gene: TRBJ2-1; CDR3 protein: CASSLEGSWNEQFF
V gene: TRBV6-1; J gene: TRBJ2-7; CDR3 protein: CASRPTSGISYEQYF
V gene: TRBV27; J gene: TRBJ1-1; CDR3 protein: CASSQGPGRVAFF
V gene: TRBV29-1; J gene: TRBJ1-1; CDR3 protein: CSVEIPGKYTEAFF
V gene: TRBV6-6; J gene: TRBJ2-7; CDR3 protein: CASSPPEGRERYEQYF
V gene: TRBV21-1; J gene: TRBJ1-4; CDR3 protein: CATAPRVGECEKLFF
V gene: TRBV7-9; J gene: TRBJ1-1; CDR3 protein: CASSLEATEAFF
V gene: TRBV28; J gene: TRBJ1-5; CDR3 protein: CASSLGESAGRPQHF
V gene: TRBV25-1; J gene: TRBJ2-7; CDR3 protein: CASTGTASSYEQYF
V gene: TRBV6-5; J gene: TRBJ2-7; CDR3 protein: CASSYFTGVEQYF